This T cell receptor beta chain was captured in a study of beta chain features in type 1 diabetes. This clone was observed a few times. Its antigen is unidentified. CD45RO/CCR7/CD25/CD127/CD95/CD27 sorting isolated CD4+ naive, central memory, regulatory and stem cell-like memory cells. Purity above 98% was achieved in all sorted populations. The authors reverse transcribed all of the isolated RNA, so sequencing captured expressed TCRB transcripts. Using immunoSEQ multiplex PCR, the repertoire was profiled, and TCRdb retains in-frame clones only, with some absent. The sample carries about 230,000 clones, 9% to 10% recorded once. V was trimmed by 5 bases and J by 7 bases, leaving 17 bases between them. CDR3 length equals 14 residues. CDR1 MNHNY and CDR2 SVGAGI come from the germline V gene (reference sequence). The study's findings and limits: Patients with type 1 diabetes carried fewer insertions and had more deletions at their VDJ junctions. Highly expressing activated T cells could be over-counted with a cDNA template.

The sequence was obtained from a woman under 30 in good health. The specimen sequenced was naive CD4+ T cells from blood. The gene calls are TRBV6-6 and TRBJ2-5; a weak D match, TRBD2 (6 bases). CDR3 nucleotide sequence: TGTGCCAGCAGTACCCTGGACGGAGCGGGGACCCAGTACTTC. It encodes CASSTLDGAGTQYF.